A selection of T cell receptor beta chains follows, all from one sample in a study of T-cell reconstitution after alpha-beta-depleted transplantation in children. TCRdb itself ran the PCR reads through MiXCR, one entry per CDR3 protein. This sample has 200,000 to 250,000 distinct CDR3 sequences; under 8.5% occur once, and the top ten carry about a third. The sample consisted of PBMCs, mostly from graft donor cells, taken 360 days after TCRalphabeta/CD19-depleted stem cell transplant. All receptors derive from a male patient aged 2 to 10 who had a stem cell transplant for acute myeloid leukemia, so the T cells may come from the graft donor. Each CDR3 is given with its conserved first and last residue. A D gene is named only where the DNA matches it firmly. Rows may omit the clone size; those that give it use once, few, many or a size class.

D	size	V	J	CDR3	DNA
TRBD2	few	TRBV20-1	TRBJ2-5	CSAIRPSGEQETQYF	TGCAGTGCTATTCGGCCTAGCGGGGAACAAGAGACCCAGTACTTC
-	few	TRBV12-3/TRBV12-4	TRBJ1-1	CASRRDIGDLTEAFF	TGTGCCAGCAGGAGGGACATCGGAGACCTCACTGAAGCTTTCTTT
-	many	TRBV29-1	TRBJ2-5	CSVEGLDGRPQETQYF	TGCAGCGTTGAAGGGCTCGACGGGCGACCTCAAGAGACCCAGTACTTC
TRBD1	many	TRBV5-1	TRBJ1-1	CASSWRTGPNTEAFF	TGCGCCAGCAGCTGGCGGACAGGGCCGAACACTGAAGCTTTCTTT
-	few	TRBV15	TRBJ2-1	CATSREGERWYNEQFF	TGTGCCACCAGTAGAGAGGGGGAACGATGGTACAATGAGCAGTTCTTC
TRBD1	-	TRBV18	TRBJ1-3	CASSPGTVTSGNTIYF	TGTGCCAGCTCACCAGGGACAGTAACTTCTGGAAACACCATATATTTT
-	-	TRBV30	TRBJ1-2	CAWSRMGRRGYGYTF	TGTGCCTGGAGTAGAATGGGGCGTCGCGGCTATGGCTACACCTTC
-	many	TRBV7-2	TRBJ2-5	CASSFVGSAETQYF	TGTGCCAGCAGCTTTGTCGGGTCCGCGGAGACCCAGTACTTC
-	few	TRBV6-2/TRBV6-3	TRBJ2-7	CASSYPTLRQVAYEQYF	TGTGCCAGCAGTTACCCGACCTTACGACAGGTCGCCTACGAGCAGTACTTC
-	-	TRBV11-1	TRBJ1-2	CASSFRGRGYGYTF	TGTGCCAGCAGCTTCCGGGGGAGAGGCTATGGCTACACCTTC
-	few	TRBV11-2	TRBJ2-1	CASSPRASPYNEQFF	TGTGCCAGCAGCCCCCGGGCCTCCCCCTACAATGAGCAGTTCTTC
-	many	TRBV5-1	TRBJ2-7	CASSPVPHDYYEQYF	TGCGCCAGCAGCCCAGTTCCACACGATTACTACGAGCAGTACTTC
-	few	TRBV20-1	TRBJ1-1	CSARGWRQKGSSEAFF	TGCAGTGCTAGAGGGTGGCGTCAGAAGGGTTCCTCTGAAGCTTTCTTT
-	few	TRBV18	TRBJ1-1	CASSPRSGDTEAFF	TGTGCCAGCTCACCGAGGTCAGGGGACACTGAAGCTTTCTTT
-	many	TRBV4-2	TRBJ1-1	CASSQAGANTEAFF	TGTGCCAGCAGCCAGGCCGGGGCGAACACTGAAGCTTTCTTT